This T cell receptor (beta chain) was sequenced during a study of PD-L1 blockade in urothelial cancer. Assay: immunoSEQ multiplex PCR; the TCRdb copy retains only in-frame clones and omits some. The table includes under 50,000 clones, 80% to 85% detected once. The CDR3 sequence is 17 residues long. Time point reported: pretreatment peripheral blood. The chain carries TRBV12-2 and TRBJ2-3; TRBD2, the table's D call, lacks a check against the DNA. TRBV12-2 has pseudogene status. This material consisted of PBMCs, taken around atezolizumab (anti-PD-L1) treatment. The source of this sequence is a man aged 45 to 65 with urothelial cancer. The CDR3 is CASRLRTSGSITDTQYF. Here the CDR3 DNA reads TGTGCAAGTCGCTTAAGGACTAGCGGGAGCATCACAGATACGCAGTATTTT.